The 24 T cell receptor beta chains in this list originate from one sample, sequenced in a study of a mutant IDH1 vaccine in newly diagnosed glioma. This sample's time point: week 23, last vaccination. With topical imiquimod, each dose of the vaccine consisted of 300 ug of mutant IDH1 20-mer peptide. Clones were read by immunoSEQ multiplex PCR, and TCRdb kept only the in-frame ones, dropping some. This sample has about 56,000 clones, with around 86% found just once. Their recognized antigens are unknown. The sample here was PBMCs, taken from a glioma patient whose treatment included an IDH1 peptide vaccine. The origin of the receptors is a man aged 35 to 55 with glioma.

This clone came up once. The chain is built from TRBV28 and TRBJ2-7; TRBD1 matches 12 bases. Germline trimming cut 6 bases from V and 6 bases from J; bases unmatched to any gene: 3. The CDR3 length is 13 residues. Germline V CDR1 and CDR2: MDHEN, SYDVKM. CDR3 nucleotides: TGTGCCAGCAGCGGGACAGGGGGCCTCGAGCAGTACTTC. Protein sequence: CASSGTGGLEQYF. Full variable domain (rest looked up from reference TRBV28 and TRBJ2-7): DVKVTQSSRYLVKRTGEKVFLECVQDMDHENMFWYRQDPGLGLRLIYFSYDVKMKEKGDIPEGYSVSREKKERFSLILESASTNQTSMYLCASSGTGGLEQYFGPGTRLTVT.

The J gene is TRBJ2-4, the V gene TRBV4-1; D is tentatively TRBD1 or TRBD2 (5 bases each). The V gene lost 0 bases and the J gene lost 9 bases, with 12 bases spanning the gap. CDR3 length equals 14 residues. Germline loops: CDR1 MGHRA, CDR2 YSYEKL. In DNA, the CDR3 is TGCGCCAGCAGCCAAGAACCTACGGGGACCATTCAGTACTTC. Translation gives CASSQEPTGTIQYF.

The chain uses TRBV18 and TRBJ2-7; 10 nucleotides align to TRBD2. The J segment lost 3 bases and the V segment lost 6 bases, leaving 8 bases of the junction unmatched. This CDR3 is 15 amino acids long. Germline V gives CDR1 KGHSH, CDR2 LQKENI. Here the CDR3 DNA reads TGTGCCAGCTCCCCAGGGGGACTAGCGAGCTACGAGCAGTACTTC. It codes for CASSPGGLASYEQYF.

The V gene is TRBV11-3, the J gene TRBJ1-1; D uncertain. The ends were cut back, 1 base at V and 2 bases at J, with 8 bases in the middle. CDR1 is SGHNT, CDR2 YENEEA, per germline. The CDR3 covers 14 residues. The DNA for the CDR3 is TGTGCCAGCAGCTTAGGACCCCTTAACACTGAAGCTTTCTTT. Translating it yields CASSLGPLNTEAFF. Drawing the rest from reference TRBV11-3 and TRBJ1-1, the complete variable domain is EAGVVQSPRYKIIEKKQPVAFWCNPISGHNTLYWYLQNLGQGPELLIRYENEEAVDDSQLPKDRFSAERLKGVDSTLKIQPAELGDSAVYLCASSLGPLNTEAFFGQGTRLTVV.

In DNA, the CDR3 is TGTGCCAGCAGTTACTCAGGCCGCTACGAGCAGTACTTC. Its translation: CASSYSGRYEQYF. This sequence joins TRBV6-5 and TRBJ2-7; D is uncertain. The germline CDR1 and CDR2 sequences are MNHEY and SVGAGI. This CDR3 spans 13 amino acids. With 0 bases removed from V and 3 bases from J, the gap between germline ends came to 6 bases.

The chain recombines TRBV10-3 with TRBJ2-5; D assignment may be TRBD1 or TRBD2 (5 bases each). V dropped 8 bases and J dropped 5 bases, with 15 bases sitting between them. Germline V gene lookup returns CDR1 ENHRY and CDR2 SYGVKD. The CDR3 is 13 amino acids. The CDR3 sequence: CAISSLGVETQYF. The CDR3 nucleotides read TGTGCCATCTCATCTCTGGGGGTGGAGACCCAGTACTTC.

This chain uses TRBV12-5 with TRBJ2-3; 16 bases are a match to TRBD2. The CDR3 runs to 22 residues. CDR1 is LGHNT and CDR2 is FRNRAP in the germline V gene. The J segment lost 2 bases and the V segment lost 1 base, leaving 15 bases of the junction unmatched. The CDR3 region is CASGLDEPGLAGGGGITDTQYF. CDR3 DNA: TGTGCTAGTGGTTTGGACGAACCGGGACTAGCGGGAGGGGGGGGGATCACAGATACGCAGTATTTT.

This chain links TRBV5-1 with TRBJ2-7, with 10 nucleotides matching TRBD2. The CDR3 covers 15 residues. Germline V lookup: CDR1 SGHRS, CDR2 YFSETQ. The junction had 5 bases not matched to a gene; V was cut back by 0 bases and J by 5 bases. The CDR3 is CASSLVLAGTNEQYF. In DNA form, the CDR3 reads TGCGCCAGCAGCTTGGTACTAGCGGGAACAAACGAGCAGTACTTC. Drawing the rest from reference TRBV5-1 and TRBJ2-7, the complete variable domain is KAGVTQTPRYLIKTRGQQVTLSCSPISGHRSVSWYQQTPGQGLQFLFEYFSETQRNKGNFPGRFSGRQFSNSRSEMNVSTLELGDSALYLCASSLVLAGTNEQYFGPGTRLTVT.

Worth noting for this clone: Mismatch with germline at one junction end may stem from a read error. The V gene is TRBV7-7, the J gene TRBJ2-1; 7 positions agree with TRBD1. The CDR3 extends over 15 amino acids. In germline, CDR1 is SSHAT, CDR2 FNYEAQ (reference sequence). The CDR3 here is CASSLVQGSYNEQFF. CDR3 coding DNA: TGTGCTAGCAGCTTAGTACAGGGGTCCTACAATGAGCAGTTCTTC.

J is TRBJ2-1 and V is TRBV10-3; the match to TRBD2 covers 10 bases. J was trimmed by 8 bases and V by 0 bases; bases with no gene match: 10. The CDR3 runs to 17 residues. CDR1 is ENHRY and CDR2 is SYGVKD in the germline V gene. CDR3 sequence (DNA): TGTGCCATCAGTGAGTCACCTAGCGGGAGCATAGGGCATGAGCAGTTCTTC. This gives the protein CAISESPSGSIGHEQFF.

The gene calls are TRBV10-3 and TRBJ2-7, with a tentative D call TRBD2 (7 bases). With 8 bases removed from V and 3 bases from J, the gap between germline ends came to 17 bases. CDR3 length equals 14 residues. Germline CDR1 is ENHRY and CDR2 is SYGVKD. The CDR3 spells CAIGGGPGVYEQYF. The DNA for the CDR3 is TGTGCCATCGGGGGGGGGCCTGGAGTCTACGAGCAGTACTTC.

The chain links TRBV4-3 to TRBJ2-1, with TRBD2 matching over 13 bases. This CDR3 comprises 19 residues. The J segment lost 7 bases and the V segment lost 0 bases, leaving 12 bases of the junction unmatched. CDR1 is LGHNA and CDR2 is YSLEER in the germline V gene. CDR3 region: CASSQEGTSGAGGANEQFF. Here the CDR3 DNA reads TGCGCCAGCAGCCAAGAAGGGACTAGCGGGGCCGGTGGAGCAAATGAGCAGTTCTTC.

The J gene is TRBJ2-1, the V gene TRBV25-1, with 10 nucleotides matching TRBD2. Per germline, CDR1 MGHDK and CDR2 SYGVNS. This CDR3 region has 13 residues. V was pared by 8 bases and J by 4 bases, with 2 bases of the junction left unmatched. In nucleotides, the CDR3 is TGTGCCAGCCGACTAGCGGGTTACAATGAGCAGTTCTTC. Protein sequence: CASRLAGYNEQFF. Together with reference TRBV25-1 and TRBJ2-1, the CDR3 gives the full variable domain: EADIYQTPRYLVIGTGKKITLECSQTMGHDKMYWYQQDPGMELHLIHYSYGVNSTEKGDLSSESTVSRIRTEHFPLTLESARPSHTSQYLCASRLAGYNEQFFGPGTRLTVL.

This sequence joins TRBV19 and TRBJ1-1, with D unclear. The CDR3 is made up of 13 amino acids. The V gene lost 7 bases and the J gene lost 1 base, with 10 bases spanning the gap. Germline lookup yields CDR1 LNHDA and CDR2 SQIVND (reference sequence). This CDR3 is CASNRRKNTEAFF. In DNA form, the CDR3 reads TGTGCCAGTAATCGTCGGAAGAACACTGAAGCTTTCTTT.

The V and J genes are TRBV11-3 and TRBJ2-3; maybe TRBD1 (5 bases). Germline loops: CDR1 SGHNT, CDR2 YENEEA. The CDR3 is 11 amino acids. Trimming removed 5 bases from V and 6 bases from J, with 6 bases in between. CDR3 region: CASSHRDTQYF. The CDR3 nucleotides are TGTGCCAGCAGCCACAGGGATACGCAGTATTTT.

The CDR3 DNA reads as TGTGCCAGCAGTCATATGACTAGCGGCTACGAGCAGTACTTC. Protein sequence: CASSHMTSGYEQYF. The chain uses TRBV6-5 and TRBJ2-5, with TRBD2 matching 9 bases. The DNA end favors TRBJ2-7, so the J call may be wrong. Germline loops: CDR1 MNHEY, CDR2 SVGAGI. The CDR3 contains 14 residues.

This clone was recorded a few times. The rearrangement joins TRBV6-4 to TRBJ2-1; 7 bases match TRBD2. This CDR3 spans 14 amino acids. The V segment lost 8 bases and the J segment 4 bases; nucleotides outside the gene matches: 8. Germline values: CDR1 MRHNA, CDR2 SNTAGT. The DNA of the CDR3 is TGTGCCAGCCAGGCCCGGGGAGGGTACAATGAGCAGTTCTTC. This translates into CASQARGGYNEQFF.

Here the CDR3 reads CASSPSSGGITDTQYF. CDR3 DNA sequence: TGTGCCAGCTCACCCTCTTCGGGGGGGATCACAGATACGCAGTATTTT. J is TRBJ2-3 and V is TRBV18, with 8 positions matching TRBD2. Germline V gene lookup returns CDR1 KGHSH and CDR2 LQKENI. This CDR3 is built from 16 residues. Trimming removed 3 bases from V and 2 bases from J; junction bases left unmatched: 7.

V is TRBV11-2 and J is TRBJ2-7; maybe TRBD1 (6 bases). The CDR3 has 15 amino acids. V lost 1 base and J 5 bases, leaving 15 bases between the germline ends. Germline assignment: CDR1 SGHAT and CDR2 FQNNGV. The CDR3 nucleotides read TGTGCCAGCAGCTTAGTTAGGGGGTTCGGTGACGAGCAGTACTTC. Its protein product is CASSLVRGFGDEQYF. The complete variable domain, with remaining parts taken from reference TRBV11-2 and TRBJ2-7, reads EAGVAQSPRYKIIEKRQSVAFWCNPISGHATLYWYQQILGQGPKLLIQFQNNGVVDDSQLPKDRFSAERLKGVDSTLKIQPAKLEDSAVYLCASSLVRGFGDEQYFGPGTRLTVT.

Concerning this clone itself: The junction departs from germline at one end; a sequencing error may be responsible. This sequence joins TRBV6-6 and TRBJ2-3; 9 bases are shared with TRBD2. This CDR3 has 13 amino acids. Germline V gene lookup returns CDR1 MNHNY and CDR2 SVGAGI (reference sequence). CDR3 loop: CATSGPMTDTQYF. Here the CDR3 DNA reads TGCGCGACTAGCGGCCCAATGACAGATACGCAGTATTTT.

This rearrangement joins TRBV5-4 to TRBJ2-1, with D uncertain. Germline V gives CDR1 SGHNT, CDR2 YYREEE (reference sequence). This CDR3 is built from 17 residues. The V end lost 1 base, the J end lost 0 bases, and 14 bases lay between the germline ends. This chain's CDR3 is CASSLFFGGSSYNEQFF. The CDR3 coding sequence is TGTGCCAGCAGCTTGTTTTTCGGCGGAAGCTCCTACAATGAGCAGTTCTTC.

This sequence joins TRBV4-1 and TRBJ2-1; tentative D call: TRBD2 (5 bases). Trimming pared 4 bases from V and 2 bases from J, leaving 18 bases between. Germline-derived CDR1 and CDR2 are MGHRA and YSYEKL. This CDR3 contains 17 residues. DNA for the CDR3: TGCGCCAGCAGCCGCCTATCTCTCAGCGGAACCTACAATGAGCAGTTCTTC. Translated, it gives CASSRLSLSGTYNEQFF.

The chain couples TRBV9 to TRBJ1-3; a weak D match, TRBD1 (5 bases). The length of the CDR3 is 17 residues. Germline V CDR1 and CDR2: SGDLS, YYNGEE. Trimming pared 4 bases from V and 4 bases from J, leaving 21 bases between. The CDR3 sequence: CASSPRGTDYPGNTIYF. DNA for the CDR3: TGTGCCAGCAGCCCCCGGGGGACTGATTACCCCGGAAACACCATATATTTT.

This clone was seen a few times. The chain has TRBV6-5 and TRBJ2-1; no definite D call. Trimming pared 2 bases from V and 4 bases from J, leaving 12 bases between. The V gene's germline CDR1 is MNHEY and CDR2 SVGAGI. CDR3 length equals 15 residues. Here the CDR3 reads CASSYGPPGYNEQFF. The CDR3 DNA follows: TGTGCCAGCAGTTACGGCCCCCCCGGGTACAATGAGCAGTTCTTC.